The 28 T cell receptor beta chains given below trace back to one sample, sequenced in a study of blood T cell repertoires in COVID-19. Clones were read by immunoSEQ multiplex PCR, and TCRdb kept only the in-frame ones, dropping some. Altogether a few hundred thousand clones are present, 86% being singletons, with the ten largest covering under 2%. The specimen was peripheral blood. Receptors were obtained from a woman aged 50 to 60 with acute or convalescent COVID-19.

V gene TRBV10-1 combines with J gene TRBJ2-7; tentatively, D is TRBD2 (5 bases). CDR3 size: 14 residues. Germline CDR1 is WNHNN and CDR2 is SYGVQD (reference sequence). The V and J ends lost 11 bases and 1 base respectively, with 18 bases between them. The CDR3 nucleotides read TGCGCCCCAGCGCCGGGGAGTGGTTCCTACGAGCAGTACTTC. Translated: CAPAPGSGSYEQYF.

V usage is TRBV18 and J usage is TRBJ1-4, with D perhaps TRBD1 (6 bases). The CDR3 is 16 amino acids. Germline CDR1 is KGHSH and CDR2 is LQKENI. Trimming took 4 bases from V and 0 from J, leaving 12 bases between them. The DNA for the CDR3 is TGTGCCAGCTCACGCGGACAGTCCGCAACTAATGAAAAACTGTTTTTT. It is translated as CASSRGQSATNEKLFF.

The chain has TRBV5-1 and TRBJ2-1, with 8 bases that match TRBD1. With V trimmed by 1 base and J by 7 bases, 10 bases remained unmatched. Germline CDR1 SGHRS, CDR2 YFSETQ. The CDR3 contains 16 residues. CDR3 DNA sequence: TGCGCCAGCAGCTTGACGGACAGGGACCGGAGAAATGAGCAGTTCTTC. The encoded protein is CASSLTDRDRRNEQFF.

The V and J genes are TRBV4-2 and TRBJ1-1; 7 bases align to TRBD1. The CDR3 has 13 residues. The germline gives CDR1 LGHNA, CDR2 YNFKEQ. V lost 0 bases to trimming and J lost 5 bases; unmatched junction nucleotides: 0. The CDR3 nucleotides read TGTGCCAGCAGCCAAGACAGGGGGACTGAAGCTTTCTTT. Residues: CASSQDRGTEAFF.

V gene TRBV6-6 combines with J gene TRBJ2-7; possible D gene TRBD1, 6 bases. Trimming removed 9 bases from V and 0 bases from J, with 12 bases in between. The length of the CDR3 is 13 residues. Looked up from germline, CDR1 is MNHNY and CDR2 is SVGAGI (reference sequence). This CDR3 is CASKKQGSYEQYF. CDR3 DNA sequence: TGTGCCAGTAAAAAACAGGGCTCCTACGAGCAGTACTTC.

V gene TRBV28 combines with J gene TRBJ1-1; D may be TRBD1 (5 bases). In germline, CDR1 is MDHEN, CDR2 SYDVKM. Trimming shortened V by 7 bases and J by 11 bases, and 23 bases separated the two germline ends. The CDR3 is 14 amino acids. In nucleotides, the CDR3 is TGTGCCAGCAACTTAGCGACGGGGGATAGGATTGCTTTCTTT. This codes for CASNLATGDRIAFF.

The chain carries TRBV7-8 and TRBJ1-5, with TRBD1 identical over 9 bases. This CDR3 comprises 15 residues. Germline V gene data show CDR1 as SGHVS and CDR2 as FQNEAQ. V shed 4 bases and J 1 base; nucleotides not matched to a gene: 2. This CDR3 reads CASSWGTGSNQPQHF. Written as DNA, the CDR3 is TGTGCCAGCAGCTGGGGGACAGGGAGCAATCAGCCCCAGCATTTT.

The V and J genes are TRBV5-4 and TRBJ2-2, with D uncertain. From germline, CDR1 is SGHNT and CDR2 YYREEE (reference sequence). Trimming took 0 bases from V and 4 from J, leaving 7 bases between them. This CDR3 has 14 amino acids. DNA of the CDR3: TGTGCCAGCAGCTTGGAAATGGCCACCGGGGAGCTGTTTTTT. As protein: CASSLEMATGELFF.

The chain joins TRBV29-1 to TRBJ2-7; 9 nucleotides align to TRBD1. CDR3 length: 13 residues. V gave up 7 bases and J gave up 6 bases; unmatched junction bases: 10. Germline V gives CDR1 SQVTM, CDR2 ANQGSEA. DNA for the CDR3: TGCAGCGCCCTCCTCCGACAGGGGGGCGAGCAGTACTTC. As protein: CSALLRQGGEQYF.

CDR3 residues: CASSSTGGTEAFF. The CDR3 coding sequence is TGTGCCAGCAGCTCAACAGGGGGCACTGAAGCTTTCTTT. The V call is TRBV14, the J call TRBJ1-1; 8 nucleotides match TRBD1. Germline V lookup: CDR1 SGHDN, CDR2 FVKESK. J gave up 4 bases and V 5 bases, and 3 bases lay outside the gene matches. This CDR3 comprises 13 residues.

The V and J genes are TRBV2 and TRBJ1-1, with TRBD1 matching over 11 bases. Germline CDR1 reads SNHLY; CDR2 reads FYNNEI. CDR3 length: 14 residues. Germline trimming cut 6 bases from V and 4 bases from J; bases unmatched to any gene: 4. The chain's CDR3 is CASRAGQGATEAFF. The CDR3 DNA follows: TGTGCCAGCAGAGCCGGACAGGGGGCCACTGAAGCTTTCTTT.

The chain couples TRBV12-3 or TRBV12-4 to TRBJ1-1; 7 bases are shared with TRBD1. This CDR3 has 13 amino acids. After removal of 3 bases from V and 8 bases from J, the junction contained 6 bases not matched to a gene. This CDR3 is CASSFGGGGEAFF. In DNA form, the CDR3 reads TGTGCCAGCAGTTTTGGAGGGGGCGGCGAAGCTTTCTTT.

This rearrangement joins TRBV23-1 to TRBJ1-1; 8 bases are shared with TRBD1. TRBV23-1 carries the ORF label, with uncertain function. The V gene end was trimmed by 4 bases and the J gene end by 5 bases; junction bases not matched to a gene: 6. This CDR3 has 14 residues. The CDR3 coding sequence is TGCGCCAGCAGTCGCCGACAGGGGAAAACTGAAGCTTTCTTT. This codes for CASSRRQGKTEAFF.

This clone was seen a handful of times. The chain has TRBV9 and TRBJ1-5; the D gene is possibly TRBD1 (5 bases). CDR3 size: 14 residues. V was trimmed by 2 bases and J by 0 bases, leaving 6 bases between them. Germline CDR1 SGDLS, CDR2 YYNGEE. The DNA for the CDR3 is TGTGCCAGCAGCGTGACAGATAGCAATCAGCCCCAGCATTTT. Its protein is CASSVTDSNQPQHF.

The rearrangement links TRBV19 to TRBJ2-3, with D unresolved. This CDR3 is built from 14 residues. Trimming shortened V by 6 bases and J by 4 bases, and 14 bases separated the two germline ends. The germline gives CDR1 LNHDA, CDR2 SQIVND (reference sequence). The CDR3 reads CASSDNFASDTQYF. The CDR3 nucleotides are TGTGCCAGTAGCGACAATTTCGCGTCAGATACGCAGTATTTT. The entire variable domain, with the rest obtained from reference TRBV19 and TRBJ2-3, is as follows: DGGITQSPKYLFRKEGQNVTLSCEQNLNHDAMYWYRQDPGQGLRLIYYSQIVNDFQKGDIAEGYSVSREKKESFPLTVTSAQKNPTAFYLCASSDNFASDTQYFGPGTRLTVL.

This clone was seen only once. The V gene is TRBV19, the J gene TRBJ1-2; D is perhaps TRBD1 (6 bases). V was clipped by 6 bases and J by 2 bases, with 16 bases between them. Germline V gene lookup returns CDR1 LNHDA and CDR2 SQIVND (reference sequence). The CDR3 sequence is 15 residues long. The CDR3 spells CASSPEGGVNYGYTF. DNA of the CDR3: TGTGCCAGTAGCCCCGAGGGGGGGGTAAACTATGGCTACACCTTC.

The chain has TRBV30 and TRBJ1-5, with 7 bases lining up with TRBD1. CDR3 length: 13 amino acids. The germline gives CDR1 GTSNPN, CDR2 SVGIG (reference sequence). After removal of 3 bases from V and 6 bases from J, the junction contained 5 bases not matched to a gene. The CDR3 DNA reads as TGTGCCTGGAGCGCAGGGGGTCGTCAGCCCCAGCATTTT. This sequence encodes CAWSAGGRQPQHF.

The J gene is TRBJ2-7, the V gene TRBV6-1; TRBD2 might be the D (6 bases). Per germline, CDR1 MNHNS and CDR2 SASEGT. V was trimmed by 1 base and J by 3 bases, leaving 13 bases between them. CDR3 size: 15 residues. CDR3 sequence: CASSEVAAGFYEQYF. In nucleotides, the CDR3 is TGTGCCAGCAGTGAAGTAGCGGCAGGGTTCTACGAGCAGTACTTC.

This clone was recorded once. The V call is TRBV5-1, the J call TRBJ1-3; D call uncertain. The CDR3 loop spans 16 amino acids. CDR1 and CDR2 (germline): SGHRS, YFSETQ. Trimming took 4 bases from V and 0 from J, leaving 14 bases between them. CDR3 region: CASSTAVHSSGNTIYF. The CDR3 DNA is TGCGCCAGCAGCACAGCTGTACACTCCTCTGGAAACACCATATATTTT.

This clone was counted a single time. The rearrangement links TRBV9 to TRBJ2-5; D is possibly TRBD2 (6 bases). V lost 4 bases to trimming and J lost 4 bases, with 23 bases between them. Germline V gene lookup returns CDR1 SGDLS and CDR2 YYNGEE. The CDR3 is 17 residues long. CDR3 sequence: CASSLTESGSPGETQYF. The DNA of the CDR3 is TGTGCCAGCAGCCTTACGGAATCCGGGAGCCCTGGAGAGACCCAGTACTTC. The full variable domain, its missing parts supplied by reference TRBV9 and TRBJ2-5, is DSGVTQTPKHLITATGQRVTLRCSPRSGDLSVYWYQQSLDQGLQFLIQYYNGEERAKGNILERFSAQQFPDLHSELNLSSLELGDSALYFCASSLTESGSPGETQYFGPGTRLLVL.

The V and J genes are TRBV30 and TRBJ2-7; D is unclear. CDR1 and CDR2 (germline): GTSNPN, SVGIG (reference sequence). V lost 7 bases, J lost 7 bases, and 17 bases lay in between. The CDR3 spans 12 residues. The CDR3 DNA follows: TGTGCCTTGACCGTCAGTAGCATTGAGCAGTACTTC. It is translated as CALTVSSIEQYF.

The chain is built from TRBV19 and TRBJ2-5; TRBD2 agrees at 15 bases. V shed 5 bases, J shed 5 bases, and the junction held 9 bases outside the gene matches. The CDR3 runs 17 residues. CDR1 LNHDA and CDR2 SQIVND come from the germline V gene (reference sequence). CDR3 in amino acids: CASSSRTSGRARETQYF. CDR3 DNA sequence: TGTGCCAGTAGTTCACGGACTAGCGGGAGGGCCCGGGAGACCCAGTACTTC.

The chain is built from TRBV7-9 and TRBJ2-1, with 11 bases lining up with TRBD2. Trimming removed 3 bases from V and 6 bases from J; junction bases left unmatched: 4. The CDR3 has 15 residues. Germline values: CDR1 SEHNR, CDR2 FQNEAQ (reference sequence). The CDR3 DNA reads as TGTGCCAGCAGCTTTACTAGCGGGAGAAGCAATGAGCAGTTCTTC. Its translation: CASSFTSGRSNEQFF.

The J gene is TRBJ2-7, the V gene TRBV4-2, with a tentative D call TRBD2 (5 bases). CDR1 is LGHNA, CDR2 YNFKEQ, per germline. CDR3 length: 14 amino acids. Trimming removed 1 base from V and 7 bases from J, with 14 bases in between. The CDR3 DNA sequence: TGTGCCAGCAGCCAAGCACCGCGGGCCGGTGAGCAGTACTTC. This codes for CASSQAPRAGEQYF.

The chain uses TRBV5-5 and TRBJ2-3; TRBD2 matches at 14 bases. Germline loops: CDR1 SGHKS, CDR2 YYEKEE (reference sequence). The CDR3 totals 17 residues. Trimming removed 4 bases from V and 3 bases from J; junction bases left unmatched: 7. The CDR3 DNA is TGTGCCAGCAGCCATCGACTAGCGGGAGGGCAAACAGATACGCAGTATTTT. This encodes CASSHRLAGGQTDTQYF.

The rearrangement joins TRBV4-1 to TRBJ2-1; 10 bases match TRBD2. The CDR3 length is 16 residues. The germline V gene has CDR1 MGHRA and CDR2 YSYEKL. With V trimmed by 3 bases and J by 4 bases, 6 bases remained unmatched. CDR3 sequence (DNA): TGCGCCAGCAGCCAGGCAGCGGGAGGGATATACAATGAGCAGTTCTTC. Residues: CASSQAAGGIYNEQFF.

This chain links TRBV6-5 with TRBJ1-4; D unresolved. The CDR3 consists of 13 residues. The V end was cut by 7 bases, the J end by 3 bases, with 9 bases between. Germline V gene data show CDR1 as MNHEY and CDR2 as SVGAGI. Written as DNA, the CDR3 is TGTGCCAGCACCGACATTGCTAATGAAAAACTGTTTTTT. This gives the protein CASTDIANEKLFF.

This clone appeared once. The chain employs TRBV27 and TRBJ1-3; no definite D call. From germline, CDR1 is MNHEY and CDR2 SMNVEV (reference sequence). V was cut by 2 bases and J by 9 bases, with 8 bases left in between. This CDR3 contains 12 residues. CDR3 coding DNA: TGTGCCAGCAGTTTAGGCCATGGCACCATATATTTT. This gives the protein CASSLGHGTIYF.